This T cell receptor beta chain was observed in a study of CD8+ T cells in alopecia areata. Treatment: oral pan-JAK inhibitor, 5-10 mg twice daily. Collected material from alopecia areata patients comprised lesional scalp punch biopsies and peripheral blood. In each case, RNA was isolated and then reverse transcribed into cDNA as the sequencing template. TCRdb's table, derived via immunoSEQ multiplex PCR, lists solely in-frame clones and lacks some. This table holds 90,000 to 120,000 clones, around 83% found once. Germline CDR1 reads MNHEY; CDR2 reads SVGAGI. The CDR3 sequence is 14 residues long. Between the trimmed V and J ends, which lost 2 bases and 5 bases, there was a span of 12 bases.

The sample consisted of CD8+ T cells sorted from blood, taken at week 24, from a patient treated with tofacitinib. This receptor was obtained from a human donor with alopecia areata. The V call is TRBV6-5, the J call TRBJ1-1; D remains ambiguous. CDR3 sequence (DNA): TGTGCCAGCAGTTACAGTCCACCCCCGACTGAAGCTTTCTTT. Amino acid sequence: CASSYSPPPTEAFF.